This T cell receptor beta chain was captured by sequencing in a study of T cells expressing NK-cell markers. Scientists made TCR beta cDNA using 5'RACE template switching with UMIs. Each CDR3 protein gets one entry in TCRdb, which reprocessed the 5' RACE reads and gives no DNA. The specimen's table records over 120,000 distinct CDR3 sequences. The CDR3 covers 15 residues. The germline V gene has CDR1 SGHRS and CDR2 YFSETQ. Sequencing input: blood T cells: a sorted CD56 or NKG2C T cell subset, CD4+ or CD8+ T cells, or bulk PBMC T cells (not recorded which). This receptor was taken from a man aged 18 to 30 in good health. The chain uses TRBV5-1 and TRBJ2-1; with no DNA, the TCRdb D assignment of TRBD2 cannot be verified. CDR3 region: CASSLAGRSGNEQFF.